Described below is a single TCR beta chain sequence and its context. Antigen: not known. Primers for the PCR totalled 60 Vbeta and 13 Jbeta. The protocol was immunoSEQ multiplex PCR, while the TCRdb copy is restricted to in-frame clones and leaves out a portion. Its listing shows approximately 140,000 clones. Trimming pared 5 bases from V and 1 base from J, leaving 9 bases between. This CDR3 has 14 residues. Germline V gives CDR1 SGDLS, CDR2 YYNGEE. This entry is derived from a study of cytomegalovirus exposure and HLA in healthy donors. Study results and caveats: TCR beta V- and J-gene trimming, according to a later analysis, was linked to a missense DCLRE1C variant. Several of the most significant clusters were apparently associated with common viral pathogens in a later analysis.

The chain employs TRBV9 and TRBJ2-2; D is ambiguous. Sequencing used PBMCs. The receptor's source is a woman aged 40 to 50 in good health and CMV-seronegative. In nucleotides, the CDR3 is TGTGCCAGCAGGGCGCAGGTGAACACCGGGGAGCTGTTTTTT. It yields the protein CASRAQVNTGELFF.